Below, 25 T cell receptor beta chains from the same sample are listed, as sequenced in a study of regulatory T cells in long-lasting Graves disease. In building TCR beta libraries, iRepertoire HTBI primers were used together with Arm-PCR of CDR3 regions. TCRdb processed the multiplex PCR reads anew with MiXCR; each CDR3 protein has one entry. The profile shows approximately 350,000 distinct CDR3 sequences, approximately 10% of them singletons. The time point was: newly diagnosed GD, antithyroid drugs for less than 3 months. The TCR library used RNA extracted from PBMCs. These same records also appear under a second study, on T cells in Graves' hyperthyroidism and ophthalmopathy.

The specimen comprised peripheral blood mononuclear cells (PBMCs), sampled at new diagnosis, from a patient treated with antithyroid drugs. All receptors derive from a woman aged 18 to 35 with Graves disease.

This clonotype appeared many times. One junction end does not reproduce the germline sequence, and a read error may be involved. This chain connects TRBV28 to TRBJ1-4, with 8 nucleotides matching TRBD1. The CDR3 extends over 16 amino acids. The germline CDR1 and CDR2 sequences are MDHEN and SYDVKM. The chain's CDR3 is CANSFQGAGGNEKLFF. CDR3 coding DNA: TGTGCCAACAGTTTTCAGGGGGCAGGGGGTAATGAAAAACTGTTTTTT.

This clonotype was counted many times. The V gene is TRBV2, the J gene TRBJ2-1; possible D gene TRBD2, 5 bases. Germline CDR1 reads SNHLY; CDR2 reads FYNNEI. The CDR3 covers 16 residues. Trimming shortened V by 1 base and J by 6 bases, and 16 bases separated the two germline ends. The CDR3 region has the DNA TGTGCCAGCAGTGAAGAGAAGAGGGCTTCGGGCAATGAGCAGTTCTTC. It yields the protein CASSEEKRASGNEQFF.

This clonotype appeared many times. This chain links TRBV20-1 with TRBJ2-1, with D possibly matching TRBD2 (6 bases). The CDR3 sequence is 15 residues long. Germline V gene sequence: CDR1 DFQATT, CDR2 SNEGSKA (reference sequence). Trimming stripped 1 base from V and 2 bases from J, with 12 bases between. Written as DNA, the CDR3 is TGCAGTGCTAGAGGAGACGGGAGAGCCTACAATGAGCAGTTCTTC. It yields the protein CSARGDGRAYNEQFF.

This clonotype came up a few times. The chain couples TRBV6-7 to TRBJ1-6; possible D gene TRBD1, 6 bases. TRBV6-7 is an ORF, and what it does is uncertain. V lost 2 bases and J lost 9, with 32 bases in between. This CDR3 comprises 21 residues. CDR3 nucleotide sequence: TGTGCCAGCAGTTACCCCAATGGCCCGGGGGGGCGCGTCGTAAATTGTTCACCCCTCCACTTT. Translated: CASSYPNGPGGRVVNCSPLHF.

This clonotype occurred many times. The chain uses TRBV7-3 and TRBJ1-5, with TRBD1 as a possible D gene (6 bases). V lost 2 bases and J 3 bases, leaving 11 bases between the germline ends. This CDR3 spans 15 amino acids. Germline values: CDR1 SGHTA, CDR2 FQGTGA. CDR3: CASSLGRGDNQPQHF. The DNA of the CDR3 is TGTGCCAGCAGCTTAGGCAGGGGCGACAATCAGCCCCAGCATTTT.

J is TRBJ2-2 and V is TRBV5-1; 8 positions match TRBD2. The V segment lost 0 bases and the J segment 2 bases; nucleotides outside the gene matches: 6. This CDR3 contains 17 residues. The germline gives CDR1 SGHRS, CDR2 YFSETQ. CDR3 nucleotides: TGCGCCAGCAGCTTGGAAATTAGCGGGATCAACACCGGGGAGCTGTTTTTT. Encoded protein: CASSLEISGINTGELFF.

In this sample, this clonotype turned up many times. The chain joins TRBV6-2 or TRBV6-3 to TRBJ2-1; 8 nucleotides agree with TRBD2. The trim removed 6 bases at V and 3 bases at J, leaving 10 bases unmatched. This CDR3 contains 16 residues. Germline CDR1 MNHEY, CDR2 SVGEGT. CDR3 DNA sequence: TGTGCCAGCAGAGGCGGGGCGGGGGGCCTCTACAATGAGCAGTTCTTC. As protein: CASRGGAGGLYNEQFF.

This clonotype was found many times. The chain links TRBV7-8 to TRBJ1-1; TRBD1 matches at 9 bases. Trimming removed 5 bases from V and 11 bases from J; junction bases left unmatched: 9. Germline V CDR1 and CDR2: SGHVS, FQNEAQ. The CDR3 loop spans 13 amino acids. Here the CDR3 reads CASSGEQGAHAFF. The CDR3 DNA is TGTGCCAGCAGCGGCGAACAGGGGGCTCACGCTTTCTTT.

This clonotype was counted many times. The V and J genes are TRBV7-9 and TRBJ2-7; TRBD1 agrees at 8 bases. V was clipped by 2 bases and J by 3 bases; unmatched bases: 3. The CDR3 totals 14 residues. Germline-derived CDR1 and CDR2 are SEHNR and FQNEAQ (reference sequence). CDR3 region: CASSLITGGYEQYF. CDR3 DNA: TGTGCCAGCAGCTTAATTACAGGGGGCTACGAGCAGTACTTC.

This sequence joins TRBV5-6 and TRBJ2-7; D is perhaps TRBD2 (6 bases). Germline values: CDR1 SGHDT, CDR2 YYEEEE. The CDR3 extends over 14 amino acids. Trimming took off 0 bases at V and 3 bases at J, with 10 bases between the two ends. CDR3 in amino acids: CASSLGLEVYEQYF. The CDR3 DNA follows: TGTGCCAGCAGCTTGGGACTAGAGGTCTACGAGCAGTACTTC.

This clonotype came up many times. The chain is built from TRBV18 and TRBJ1-5; 7 nucleotides match TRBD1. Germline assignment: CDR1 KGHSH and CDR2 LQKENI. The CDR3 runs to 15 residues. The V gene end was trimmed by 2 bases and the J gene end by 6 bases; junction bases not matched to a gene: 7. CDR3 in DNA: TGTGCCAGCTCACCAAACAGGGGTAGTAGTCAGCCCCAGCATTTT. Translation: CASSPNRGSSQPQHF. The full variable domain, rest sourced from reference TRBV18 and TRBJ1-5, is NAGVMQNPRHLVRRRGQEARLRCSPMKGHSHVYWYRQLPEEGLKFMVYLQKENIIDESGMPKERFSAEFPKEGPSILRIQQVVRGDSAAYFCASSPNRGSSQPQHFGDGTRLSIL.

This clonotype was seen only a few times. The chain has TRBV5-6 and TRBJ2-1; TRBD2 agrees at 8 bases. The junction had 9 bases not matched to a gene; V was cut back by 6 bases and J by 4 bases. The CDR3 sequence is 15 residues long. CDR1 is SGHDT, CDR2 YYEEEE, per germline. CDR3 sequence: CASIPSGSEYNEQFF. CDR3 nucleotide sequence: TGTGCCAGCATCCCGAGCGGGAGTGAGTACAATGAGCAGTTCTTC. Looking up the rest from reference TRBV5-6 and TRBJ2-1 gives the full variable domain: DAGVTQSPTHLIKTRGQQVTLRCSPKSGHDTVSWYQQALGQGPQFIFQYYEEEERQRGNFPDRFSGHQFPNYSSELNVNALLLGDSALYLCASIPSGSEYNEQFFGPGTRLTVL.

About this clonotype: Given a much more abundant clone one base away, this may be a read error. The rearrangement joins TRBV3-1 to TRBJ2-2; tentative D call: TRBD2 (5 bases). Germline loops: CDR1 LGHDT, CDR2 YNNKEL (reference sequence). The CDR3 is made up of 14 amino acids. The DNA of the CDR3 is TGTGCCAGCAGCCAAGATCTGGTTTCCGGGGAGCCGTTTTTT. This gives the protein CASSQDLVSGEPFF.

This clonotype was seen just once. Since a much larger clone is just one base distant, this may be a read error. This chain connects TRBV7-2 to TRBJ1-3; TRBD1 agrees at 9 bases. The germline CDR1 and CDR2 sequences are SGHTA and FQGNSA. CDR3 length: 14 residues. CDR3 residues: CAGSSYRGLNTIYF. The CDR3 coding sequence is TGTGCCGGCAGCTCGTACAGGGGGCTAAACACCATATATTTT.

This clonotype has a handful of counts. The chain links TRBV28 to TRBJ2-2, with D uncertain. Trimming pared 10 bases from V and 6 bases from J, leaving 15 bases between. CDR1 is MDHEN, CDR2 SYDVKM, per germline. This CDR3 has 13 amino acids. The CDR3 sequence: CATRPGRSGELFF. CDR3 coding DNA: TGTGCCACACGGCCTGGGCGTTCCGGGGAGCTGTTTTTT.

This clonotype was counted between two and nine times. The chain recombines TRBV12-3 or TRBV12-4 with TRBJ1-5; 9 bases align to TRBD1. The CDR3 contains 15 residues. The V segment lost 4 bases and the J segment 3 bases; nucleotides outside the gene matches: 4. The CDR3 reads CASSYWTGDNQPQHF. The DNA of the CDR3 is TGTGCCAGCAGTTACTGGACAGGGGACAATCAGCCCCAGCATTTT.

This clonotype showed up just a few times. V is TRBV9 and J is TRBJ2-5; 7 bases are a match to TRBD2. J lost 5 bases, V lost 0 bases, and 13 bases had no gene match. This CDR3 comprises 17 residues. Per germline, CDR1 SGDLS and CDR2 YYNGEE. The CDR3 region has the DNA TGTGCCAGCAGCGTAGACCCAGCGGGGCTTGGGCGGGAGACCCAGTACTTC. This sequence encodes CASSVDPAGLGRETQYF.

The table lists this clonotype with a few counts. CDR3 loop: CASSTSDSPPYTDTQYF. CDR3 in DNA: TGCGCCAGCAGCACTAGCGATTCCCCACCTTACACAGATACGCAGTATTTT. This sequence joins TRBV4-3 and TRBJ2-3; 7 bases agree with TRBD2. CDR3 length: 17 amino acids. V shed 5 bases and J 2 bases; nucleotides not matched to a gene: 13. Germline assignment: CDR1 LGHNA and CDR2 YSLEER.

This clonotype was seen a handful of times. The chain has TRBV6-1 and TRBJ1-2; D unclear. Trimming removed 8 bases from V and 7 bases from J, with 20 bases in between. The CDR3 consists of 14 residues. The germline V gene encodes CDR1 MNHNS and CDR2 SASEGT. CDR3 region: CASGATALWVGYTF. CDR3 coding DNA: TGTGCCAGCGGCGCAACAGCCCTTTGGGTTGGCTACACCTTC.

This clonotype was seen many times. The V call is TRBV28, the J call TRBJ2-5; 11 nucleotides line up with TRBD1. The CDR3 is 21 amino acids. Trimming removed 5 bases from V and 0 bases from J; junction bases left unmatched: 20. Germline CDR1 is MDHEN and CDR2 is SYDVKM. The CDR3 DNA sequence: TGTGCCAGCAGTGCCGGAAACTGGACAGGGGGCGATATAGCCAACCAAGAGACCCAGTACTTC. Translating gives CASSAGNWTGGDIANQETQYF. Based on the CDR3 plus reference TRBV28 and TRBJ2-5, the full variable domain is DVKVTQSSRYLVKRTGEKVFLECVQDMDHENMFWYRQDPGLGLRLIYFSYDVKMKEKGDIPEGYSVSREKKERFSLILESASTNQTSMYLCASSAGNWTGGDIANQETQYFGPGTRLLVL.

This clonotype appeared many times. CDR3 sequence (DNA): TGTGCCAGCAGTCCAAGGGGGCGCGGAGTTTTCACCGGGGAGCTGTTTTTT. The encoded protein is CASSPRGRGVFTGELFF. The chain joins TRBV6-1 to TRBJ2-2; TRBD1 agrees at 7 bases. Germline-derived CDR1 and CDR2 are MNHNS and SASEGT. The CDR3 spans 17 residues. Germline trimming cut 5 bases from V and 4 bases from J; bases unmatched to any gene: 13.

This clonotype was seen at least ten times. J is TRBJ2-5 and V is TRBV6-2 or TRBV6-3; D is unclear. The V and J ends lost 0 bases and 4 bases respectively, with 6 bases between them. Germline assignment: CDR1 MNHEY and CDR2 SVGEGT. The CDR3 runs to 13 residues. Here the CDR3 reads CASSYSHGETQYF. CDR3 bases: TGTGCCAGCAGTTACTCGCATGGAGAGACCCAGTACTTC.

This clonotype showed up many times. The V gene is TRBV7-8, the J gene TRBJ1-1; D not resolved. CDR1 and CDR2 (germline): SGHVS, FQNEAQ. The CDR3 covers 13 residues. Trimming removed 1 base at V and 3 bases at J, with 6 bases between. DNA for the CDR3: TGTGCCAGCAGCTTAGAGGTGGACACTGAAGCTTTCTTT. Translated: CASSLEVDTEAFF.

The rearrangement joins TRBV12-3 or TRBV12-4 to TRBJ1-4, with 10 nucleotides matching TRBD1. J lost 8 bases, V lost 4 bases, and 7 bases had no gene match. The CDR3 runs to 15 residues. CDR3 sequence (DNA): TGTGCCAGCAGTTCAATCCGGGACAGGGGAGAAAAACTGTTTTTT. Its translation is CASSSIRDRGEKLFF.

A note on this clonotype: This may stem from a read error, because a much larger clone lies one nucleotide away. This chain joins TRBV6-2 or TRBV6-3 and TRBJ2-7; D is undetermined. Germline lookup yields CDR1 MNHEY and CDR2 SVGEGT. The CDR3 is 17 amino acids. As DNA, the CDR3 is TGTGCCAGCACCCTAGGGAACTCGGACGACACCTCCTACAAGCAGTACGTC. The encoded protein is CASTLGNSDDTSYKQYV.